These 30 T cell receptor beta chains were sequenced from one sample in a study of T cell responses to AZD1222 COVID-19 vaccine. Measured with immunoSEQ multiplex PCR; TCRdb has only the in-frame clones, and not every one. The sample has under 200,000 clones; around 89% are singletons. The sample consisted of peripheral blood, taken 28 days after the second AZD1222 dose. The receptors were gathered from an adult who received the AZD1222 COVID-19 vaccine.

The chain links TRBV18 to TRBJ1-4; tentatively, D is TRBD1 (5 bases). The CDR3 consists of 19 residues. Trimming removed 0 bases from V and 0 bases from J, with 17 bases in between. CDR1 is KGHSH, CDR2 LQKENI, per germline. CDR3 nucleotide sequence: TGTGCCAGCTCACCACCTAAGGAAGGGGAGGTTGCAACTAATGAAAAACTGTTTTTT. Translated: CASSPPKEGEVATNEKLFF.

This clone occurred a few times. This rearrangement joins TRBV20-1 to TRBJ1-1; D may be TRBD1 (5 bases). This CDR3 region has 11 residues. Germline assignment: CDR1 DFQATT and CDR2 SNEGSKA (reference sequence). Written as DNA, the CDR3 is TGCAGCGCCTCAGGGCCCACTGAAGCTTTCTTT. Translation: CSASGPTEAFF.

This chain links TRBV2 with TRBJ1-3; D remains ambiguous. V was cut by 4 bases and J by 0 bases, with 13 bases left in between. The CDR3 has 16 residues. Germline CDR1 is SNHLY and CDR2 is FYNNEI. The CDR3 loop reads CASSVTRKGSGNTIYF. CDR3 nucleotide sequence: TGTGCCAGCAGTGTGACCAGAAAGGGCTCTGGAAACACCATATATTTT.

This clone has a single count. The chain employs TRBV19 and TRBJ2-5; maybe TRBD2 (6 bases). Trimming removed 7 bases at V and 3 bases at J, with 12 bases between. Germline loops: CDR1 LNHDA, CDR2 SQIVND (reference sequence). This CDR3 contains 13 residues. CDR3: CASTILAEETQYF. DNA of the CDR3: TGTGCCAGTACCATACTAGCAGAAGAGACCCAGTACTTC.

The V call is TRBV19, the J call TRBJ2-7, with TRBD2 as a possible D gene (5 bases). The length of the CDR3 is 14 residues. V was shortened by 3 bases and J by 3 bases, with 12 bases between the two germline ends. The germline CDR1 and CDR2 sequences are LNHDA and SQIVND (reference sequence). DNA for the CDR3: TGTGCCAGTAGTATCGTCAGAGCGGACTACGAGCAGTACTTC. Amino acids: CASSIVRADYEQYF.

This rearrangement joins TRBV30 to TRBJ2-7; maybe TRBD2 (6 bases). The CDR3 consists of 12 residues. Germline V CDR1 and CDR2: GTSNPN, SVGIG (reference sequence). V was clipped by 4 bases and J by 4 bases, with 11 bases between them. The CDR3 sequence: CAWTTSSYEQYF. CDR3 in DNA: TGTGCCTGGACAACTAGCAGTTACGAGCAGTACTTC. The full variable domain, completed using reference TRBV30 and TRBJ2-7, is SQTIHQWPATLVQPVGSPLSLECTVEGTSNPNLYWYRQAAGRGLQLLFYSVGIGQISSEVPQNLSASRPQDRQFILSSKKLLLSDSGFYLCAWTTSSYEQYFGPGTRLTVT.

The chain employs TRBV5-1 and TRBJ1-4, with D uncertain. This CDR3 spans 14 amino acids. Looked up from germline, CDR1 is SGHRS and CDR2 is YFSETQ. Trimming stripped 1 base from V and 6 bases from J, with 10 bases between. The CDR3 spells CASSLWPKDEKLFF. The CDR3 DNA reads as TGCGCCAGCAGCTTGTGGCCAAAGGATGAAAAACTGTTTTTT. Looking up the rest from reference TRBV5-1 and TRBJ1-4 gives the full variable domain: KAGVTQTPRYLIKTRGQQVTLSCSPISGHRSVSWYQQTPGQGLQFLFEYFSETQRNKGNFPGRFSGRQFSNSRSEMNVSTLELGDSALYLCASSLWPKDEKLFFGSGTQLSVL.

The chain carries TRBV6-5 and TRBJ1-2; D is possibly TRBD1 (6 bases). Germline V gene lookup returns CDR1 MNHEY and CDR2 SVGAGI. Trimming took off 11 bases at V and 5 bases at J, with 15 bases between the two ends. This CDR3 contains 12 residues. CDR3 sequence (DNA): TGTGCCTGTAAGGGGGGCCCTTATGGCTACACCTTC. Translated: CACKGGPYGYTF.

The V and J genes are TRBV15 and TRBJ2-1; D may be TRBD2 (6 bases). The V and J ends lost 7 bases and 8 bases respectively, with 12 bases between them. CDR1 and CDR2 (germline): LNHNV, YYDKDF (reference sequence). This CDR3 spans 12 amino acids. DNA of the CDR3: TGTGCCACCATTACAGCGGGCCATGAGCAGTTCTTC. It codes for CATITAGHEQFF.

This chain links TRBV5-1 with TRBJ2-2, with 8 bases aligning to TRBD2. Germline lookup yields CDR1 SGHRS and CDR2 YFSETQ. Unmatched junction bases numbered 3, after V lost 0 bases and J lost 5 bases. CDR3 length: 15 amino acids. CDR3 region: CASSLGSGVTGELFF. CDR3 DNA sequence: TGCGCCAGCAGCTTGGGTAGCGGGGTAACCGGGGAGCTGTTTTTT.

This clone was observed a few times. The chain uses TRBV27 and TRBJ1-2, with D unclear. The V end lost 4 bases, the J end lost 4 bases, and 19 bases lay between the germline ends. Germline CDR1 MNHEY, CDR2 SMNVEV (reference sequence). The CDR3 consists of 16 residues. CDR3 residues: CASSSISGGESYGYTF. In DNA, the CDR3 is TGTGCCAGCAGTTCCATCAGCGGAGGAGAGAGCTATGGCTACACCTTC.

This clone has just one count. The rearrangement links TRBV5-4 to TRBJ2-1; D uncertain. The CDR3 runs 14 residues. Germline-derived CDR1 and CDR2 are SGHNT and YYREEE (reference sequence). V lost 7 bases and J lost 0, with 11 bases in between. For the CDR3, the DNA is TGTGCCAGCCTAAGGGATTACTCCTACAATGAGCAGTTCTTC. Translation gives CASLRDYSYNEQFF. Full variable domain (missing parts from reference TRBV5-4 and TRBJ2-1): ETGVTQSPTHLIKTRGQQVTLRCSSQSGHNTVSWYQQALGQGPQFIFQYYREEENGRGNFPPRFSGLQFPNYSSELNVNALELDDSALYLCASLRDYSYNEQFFGPGTRLTVL.

This chain links TRBV19 with TRBJ2-5; 7 bases agree with TRBD1. The V gene end was trimmed by 6 bases and the J gene end by 0 bases; junction bases not matched to a gene: 10. The CDR3 length is 16 residues. Germline values: CDR1 LNHDA, CDR2 SQIVND (reference sequence). The CDR3 spells CASRAPGTAHQETQYF. The CDR3 bases are TGTGCCAGTAGAGCCCCCGGGACAGCACACCAAGAGACCCAGTACTTC.

The chain has TRBV30 and TRBJ1-2; no clear D gene. Looked up from germline, CDR1 is GTSNPN and CDR2 is SVGIG (reference sequence). CDR3 size: 12 residues. V shed 5 bases and J shed 7 bases, with 14 bases lying between them. CDR3 sequence (DNA): TGTGCCTGGGACCAGGCTCGGACTGGCTACACCTTC. It specifies CAWDQARTGYTF.

The chain combines TRBV9 with TRBJ2-3; D might be TRBD1 (6 bases). V lost 0 bases, J lost 2 bases, and 13 bases lay in between. Germline V gene sequence: CDR1 SGDLS, CDR2 YYNGEE. The CDR3 is 16 residues long. This CDR3 is CASSVGGHRATDTQYF. The CDR3 DNA follows: TGTGCCAGCAGCGTAGGGGGACATCGTGCCACAGATACGCAGTATTTT.

The rearrangement uses TRBV25-1 and TRBJ2-2; maybe TRBD2 (7 bases). Germline loops: CDR1 MGHDK, CDR2 SYGVNS. This CDR3 comprises 17 residues. Trimming stripped 5 bases from V and 1 base from J, with 17 bases between. The CDR3 coding sequence is TGTGCCAGCAGTCCGATCGGGGGGACATTGAACACCGGGGAGCTGTTTTTT. Translated: CASSPIGGTLNTGELFF.

This chain links TRBV11-3 with TRBJ2-1; the match to TRBD2 covers 9 bases. Germline CDR1 SGHNT, CDR2 YENEEA. V gave up 6 bases and J gave up 6 bases; unmatched junction bases: 3. The CDR3 has 13 residues. The chain's CDR3 is CASRGSGGNEQFF. The CDR3 DNA reads TGTGCCAGCAGGGGTAGCGGGGGCAATGAGCAGTTCTTC.

The chain couples TRBV19 to TRBJ1-2; TRBD1 is a possible D gene (5 bases). CDR1 is LNHDA and CDR2 is SQIVND in the germline V gene (reference sequence). The V gene lost 5 bases and the J gene lost 4 bases, with 8 bases spanning the gap. This CDR3 is 12 amino acids long. The DNA for the CDR3 is TGTGCCAGTAGTGCCGGGACCTATGGCTACACCTTC. Protein sequence: CASSAGTYGYTF.

The chain combines TRBV3-1 (or the pseudogene TRBV3-2) with TRBJ2-7; TRBD2 is a possible D gene (7 bases). The CDR3 covers 16 residues. Germline loops: CDR1 LGHDT, CDR2 YNNKEL (reference sequence). Trimming took 4 bases from V and 3 from J, leaving 19 bases between them. The CDR3 region has the DNA TGTGCCAGCAGCCTCCGAAGGACGGGGGGCTTCTACGAGCAGTACTTC. It codes for CASSLRRTGGFYEQYF.

This sequence joins TRBV25-1 and TRBJ2-7; D call uncertain. The germline gives CDR1 MGHDK, CDR2 SYGVNS. V dropped 5 bases and J dropped 6 bases, with 11 bases sitting between them. The CDR3 runs to 12 residues. CDR3 region: CASSIEVGEQYF. In DNA, the CDR3 is TGTGCCAGCAGTATAGAGGTAGGCGAGCAGTACTTC.

The chain uses TRBV3-1 (or the pseudogene TRBV3-2) and TRBJ1-1, with D unresolved. Germline CDR1 and CDR2: LGHDT and YNNKEL (reference sequence). The CDR3 is 14 residues long. The germline V and J ends were trimmed by 5 bases and 0 bases, with 10 bases remaining between them. The CDR3 DNA reads as TGTGCCAGCAGCTTACAAACGATGAACACTGAAGCTTTCTTT. Its protein is CASSLQTMNTEAFF.

This sequence joins TRBV15 and TRBJ1-6; D is unresolved. CDR3 size: 15 residues. V lost 4 bases to trimming and J lost 7 bases, with 14 bases between them. CDR1 is LNHNV and CDR2 is YYDKDF in the germline V gene (reference sequence). The CDR3, as DNA: TGTGCCACCAGCATAGCAACGGGGAGCAATTCACCCCTCCACTTT. This codes for CATSIATGSNSPLHF.

The chain combines TRBV5-4 with TRBJ1-2, with D perhaps TRBD1 (5 bases). The CDR3 has 13 amino acids. The germline V and J ends were trimmed by 4 bases and 7 bases, with 14 bases remaining between them. The V gene's germline CDR1 is SGHNT and CDR2 YYREEE (reference sequence). The CDR3 nucleotides read TGTGCCAGCAGCGGGCAGGGTGGCGGTGGCTACACCTTC. It encodes CASSGQGGGGYTF.

The DNA for the CDR3 is TGTGCCAGCTCACCTTCCTTACCTGCCTACGAGCAGTACTTC. Translation gives CASSPSLPAYEQYF. The chain couples TRBV18 to TRBJ2-7; unclear D gene. The CDR3 totals 14 residues. The germline V gene encodes CDR1 KGHSH and CDR2 LQKENI. V lost 3 bases to trimming and J lost 2 bases, with 11 bases between them.

V usage is TRBV2 and J usage is TRBJ2-5; perhaps TRBD2 as D (6 bases). The CDR3 spans 13 residues. CDR1 and CDR2 from the germline V gene are SNHLY and FYNNEI. The V end was cut by 5 bases, the J end by 1 base, with 8 bases between. CDR3 amino acids: CASSWTTQETQYF. In nucleotides, the CDR3 is TGTGCCAGCAGTTGGACTACCCAAGAGACCCAGTACTTC.

The genes are TRBV19 and TRBJ1-2; perhaps TRBD1 as D (6 bases). The germline V gene encodes CDR1 LNHDA and CDR2 SQIVND (reference sequence). V was trimmed by 6 bases and J by 8 bases, leaving 16 bases between them. This CDR3 has 13 residues. The CDR3 loop reads CASRGQRVLGYTF. The CDR3 nucleotides are TGTGCCAGTAGAGGACAGAGGGTCCTCGGCTACACCTTC. The full variable domain, with the rest looked up from reference TRBV19 and TRBJ1-2, is DGGITQSPKYLFRKEGQNVTLSCEQNLNHDAMYWYRQDPGQGLRLIYYSQIVNDFQKGDIAEGYSVSREKKESFPLTVTSAQKNPTAFYLCASRGQRVLGYTFGSGTRLTVV.

The chain employs TRBV11-2 and TRBJ1-6; D may be TRBD1 (5 bases). Germline CDR1 and CDR2: SGHAT and FQNNGV. The CDR3 is 14 amino acids. The V and J ends lost 4 bases and 7 bases respectively, with 11 bases between them. The CDR3 sequence is CASSSRQLNSPLHF. Here the CDR3 DNA reads TGTGCCAGCAGCTCCCGACAGTTAAATTCACCCCTCCACTTT.

V usage is TRBV29-1 and J usage is TRBJ1-1, with D uncertain. The CDR3 is 10 residues long. Germline CDR1 and CDR2: SQVTM and ANQGSEA. The V gene lost 7 bases and the J gene lost 8 bases, with 11 bases spanning the gap. DNA of the CDR3: TGCAGCGGTGGGGAGGGCGAAGCTTTCTTT. Protein sequence: CSGGEGEAFF.

The chain joins TRBV6-5 to TRBJ1-1; D is perhaps TRBD1 (5 bases). This CDR3 spans 14 amino acids. Trimming took 6 bases from V and 3 from J, leaving 14 bases between them. Germline lookup yields CDR1 MNHEY and CDR2 SVGAGI. The CDR3 DNA sequence: TGTGCCAGCAGCTACGGAGGGGATGACACTGAAGCTTTCTTT. This gives the protein CASSYGGDDTEAFF.

This rearrangement joins TRBV4-3 to TRBJ1-2, with TRBD1 identical over 10 bases. The CDR3 is made up of 15 amino acids. Trimming at V came to 0 bases and at J to 5 bases, leaving 3 bases not matched to a gene. Germline V gene data show CDR1 as LGHNA and CDR2 as YSLEER. The CDR3 DNA sequence: TGCGCCAGCAGCCAAGATTTGGGACAGGGGTATGGCTACACCTTC. Protein sequence: CASSQDLGQGYGYTF.